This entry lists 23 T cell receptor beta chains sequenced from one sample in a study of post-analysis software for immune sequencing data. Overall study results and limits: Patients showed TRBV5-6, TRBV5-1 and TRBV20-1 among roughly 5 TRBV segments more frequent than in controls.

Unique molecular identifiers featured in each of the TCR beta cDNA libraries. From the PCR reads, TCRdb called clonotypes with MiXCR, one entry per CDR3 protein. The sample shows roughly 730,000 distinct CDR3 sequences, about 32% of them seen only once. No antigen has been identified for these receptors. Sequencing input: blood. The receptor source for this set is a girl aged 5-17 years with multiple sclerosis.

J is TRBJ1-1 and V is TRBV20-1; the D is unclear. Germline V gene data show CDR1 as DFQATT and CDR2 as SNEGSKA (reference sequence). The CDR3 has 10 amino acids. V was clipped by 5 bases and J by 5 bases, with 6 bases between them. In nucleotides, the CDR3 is TGCAGTGCTTGGGGTACTGAAGCTTTCTTT. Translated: CSAWGTEAFF.

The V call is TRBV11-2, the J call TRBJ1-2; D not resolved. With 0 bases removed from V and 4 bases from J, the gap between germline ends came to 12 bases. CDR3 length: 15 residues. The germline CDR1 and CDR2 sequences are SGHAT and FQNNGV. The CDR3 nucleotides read TGTGCCAGCAGCTTAGAGGGAACAGTTACCTATGGCTACACCTTC. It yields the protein CASSLEGTVTYGYTF.

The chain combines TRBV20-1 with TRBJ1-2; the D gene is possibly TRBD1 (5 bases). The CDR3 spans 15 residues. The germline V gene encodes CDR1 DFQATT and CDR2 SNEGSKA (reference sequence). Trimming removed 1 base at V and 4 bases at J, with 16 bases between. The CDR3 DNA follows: TGCAGTGCTAGAGCAGCGGGCAGGGCGAGCTATGGCTACACCTTC. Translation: CSARAAGRASYGYTF.

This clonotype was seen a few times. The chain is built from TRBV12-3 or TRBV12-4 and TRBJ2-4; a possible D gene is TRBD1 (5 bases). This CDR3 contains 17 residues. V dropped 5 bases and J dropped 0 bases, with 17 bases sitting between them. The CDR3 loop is CASSPSNRLIAKNIQYF. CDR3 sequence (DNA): TGTGCCAGCAGTCCATCAAACAGGCTCATAGCCAAAAACATTCAGTACTTC.

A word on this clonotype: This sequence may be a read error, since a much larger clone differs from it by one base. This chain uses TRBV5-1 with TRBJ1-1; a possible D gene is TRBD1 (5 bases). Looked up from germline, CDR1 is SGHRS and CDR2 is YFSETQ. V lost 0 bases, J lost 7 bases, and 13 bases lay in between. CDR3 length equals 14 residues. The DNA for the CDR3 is TGCGCCAGCAGCTTGGTCCCAGGGAACCTTGAAGCTTTCTTT. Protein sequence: CASSLVPGNLEAFF.

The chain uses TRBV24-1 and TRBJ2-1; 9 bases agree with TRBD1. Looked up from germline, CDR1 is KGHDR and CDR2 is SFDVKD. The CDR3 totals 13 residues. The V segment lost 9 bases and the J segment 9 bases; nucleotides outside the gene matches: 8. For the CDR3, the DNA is TGTGCCACCGGACGGGACAGGGATACTGAGCAGTTCTTC. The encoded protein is CATGRDRDTEQFF.

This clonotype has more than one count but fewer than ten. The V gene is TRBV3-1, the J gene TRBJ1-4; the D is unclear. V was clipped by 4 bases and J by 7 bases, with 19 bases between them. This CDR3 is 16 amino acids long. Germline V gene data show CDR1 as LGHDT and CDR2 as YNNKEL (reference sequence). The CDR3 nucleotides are TGTGCCAGCAGCCTGCTTCGAGGCCAGTCGCCTGAAAAACTGTTTTTT. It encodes CASSLLRGQSPEKLFF.

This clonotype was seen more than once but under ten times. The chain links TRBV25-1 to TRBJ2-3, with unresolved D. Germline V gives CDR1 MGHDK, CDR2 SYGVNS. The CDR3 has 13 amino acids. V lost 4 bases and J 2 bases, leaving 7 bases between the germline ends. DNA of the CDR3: TGTGCCAGCAGTGCCCTTGACACAGATACGCAGTATTTT. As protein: CASSALDTDTQYF.

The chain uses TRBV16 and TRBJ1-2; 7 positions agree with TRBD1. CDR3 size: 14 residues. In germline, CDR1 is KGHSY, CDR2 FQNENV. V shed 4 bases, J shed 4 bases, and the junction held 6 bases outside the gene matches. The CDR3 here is CASSPEGATYGYTF. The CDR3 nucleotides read TGTGCCAGCAGCCCCGAGGGGGCAACCTATGGCTACACCTTC. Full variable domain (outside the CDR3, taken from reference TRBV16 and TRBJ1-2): GEEVAQTPKHLVRGEGQKAKLYCAPIKGHSYVFWYQQVLKNEFKFLISFQNENVFDETGMPKERFSAKCLPNSPCSLEIQATKLEDSAVYFCASSPEGATYGYTFGSGTRLTVV.

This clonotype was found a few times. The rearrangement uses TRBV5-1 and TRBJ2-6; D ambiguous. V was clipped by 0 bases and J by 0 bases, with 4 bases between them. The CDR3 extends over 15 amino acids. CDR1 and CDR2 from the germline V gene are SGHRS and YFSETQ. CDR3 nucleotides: TGCGCCAGCAGCTTGGTACTCTCTGGGGCCAACGTCCTGACTTTC. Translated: CASSLVLSGANVLTF.

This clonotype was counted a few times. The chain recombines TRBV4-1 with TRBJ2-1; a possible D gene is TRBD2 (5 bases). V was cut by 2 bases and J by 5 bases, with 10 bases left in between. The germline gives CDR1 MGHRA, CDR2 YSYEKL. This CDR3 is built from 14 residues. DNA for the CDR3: TGCGCCAGCAGCCAAATGTGGGGAGACAATGAGCAGTTCTTC. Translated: CASSQMWGDNEQFF.

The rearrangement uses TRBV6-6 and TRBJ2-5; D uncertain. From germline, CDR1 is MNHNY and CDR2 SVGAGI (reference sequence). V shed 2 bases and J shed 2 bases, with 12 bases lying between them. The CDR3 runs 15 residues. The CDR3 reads CASSYGRSIQETQYF. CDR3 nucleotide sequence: TGTGCCAGCAGTTACGGCAGGTCCATTCAAGAGACCCAGTACTTC.

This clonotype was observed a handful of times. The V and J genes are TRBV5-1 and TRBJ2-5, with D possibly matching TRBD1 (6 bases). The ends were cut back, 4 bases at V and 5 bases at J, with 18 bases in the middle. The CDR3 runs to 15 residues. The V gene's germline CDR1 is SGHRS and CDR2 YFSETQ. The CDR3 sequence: CASSPTINRVETQYF. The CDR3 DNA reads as TGCGCCAGCAGCCCGACGATCAACAGGGTGGAGACCCAGTACTTC. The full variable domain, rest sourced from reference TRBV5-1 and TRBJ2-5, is KAGVTQTPRYLIKTRGQQVTLSCSPISGHRSVSWYQQTPGQGLQFLFEYFSETQRNKGNFPGRFSGRQFSNSRSEMNVSTLELGDSALYLCASSPTINRVETQYFGPGTRLLVL.

CDR3 DNA sequence: TGCAGTGCGCGTTCCGGTTGGGGGGGGGAGACCCAGTACTTC. Its protein is CSARSGWGGETQYF. This chain connects TRBV20-1 to TRBJ2-7; 7 nucleotides line up with TRBD2. The last part of the DNA fits TRBJ2-5 better; the J call may be wrong. Per germline, CDR1 DFQATT and CDR2 SNEGSKA (reference sequence). The CDR3 is 14 amino acids.

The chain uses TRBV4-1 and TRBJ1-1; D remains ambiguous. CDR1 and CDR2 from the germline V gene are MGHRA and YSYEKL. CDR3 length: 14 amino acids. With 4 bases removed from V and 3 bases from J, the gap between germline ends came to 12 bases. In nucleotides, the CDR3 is TGCGCCAGCAGCCCCTGGTGGCCCGACACTGAAGCTTTCTTT. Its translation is CASSPWWPDTEAFF.

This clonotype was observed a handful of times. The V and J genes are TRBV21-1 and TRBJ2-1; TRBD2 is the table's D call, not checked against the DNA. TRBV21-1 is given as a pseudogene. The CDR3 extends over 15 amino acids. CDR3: CASSARGPSYNEQFF. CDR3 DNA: TGTGCCAGCAGCGCCCGCGGGCCATCCTACAATGAGCAGTTCTTC.

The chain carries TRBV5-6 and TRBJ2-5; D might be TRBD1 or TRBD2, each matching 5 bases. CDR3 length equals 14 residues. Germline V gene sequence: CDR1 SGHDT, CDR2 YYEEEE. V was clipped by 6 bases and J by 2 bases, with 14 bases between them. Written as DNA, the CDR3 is TGTGCCAGCAACACACCGGGACGACAAGAGACCCAGTACTTC. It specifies CASNTPGRQETQYF.

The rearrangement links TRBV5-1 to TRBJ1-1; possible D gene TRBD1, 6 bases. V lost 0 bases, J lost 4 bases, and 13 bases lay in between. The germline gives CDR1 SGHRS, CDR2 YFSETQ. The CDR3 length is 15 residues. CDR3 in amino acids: CASSLGSGVRTEAFF. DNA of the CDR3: TGCGCCAGCAGCTTGGGGTCAGGGGTTCGCACTGAAGCTTTCTTT.

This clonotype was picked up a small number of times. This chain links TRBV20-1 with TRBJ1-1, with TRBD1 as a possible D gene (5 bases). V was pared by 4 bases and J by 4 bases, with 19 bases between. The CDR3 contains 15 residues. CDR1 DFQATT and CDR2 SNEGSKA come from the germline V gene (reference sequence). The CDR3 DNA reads TGCAGTGCTAACCAAGACAGTCTCCTTGGCACTGAAGCTTTCTTT. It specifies CSANQDSLLGTEAFF.

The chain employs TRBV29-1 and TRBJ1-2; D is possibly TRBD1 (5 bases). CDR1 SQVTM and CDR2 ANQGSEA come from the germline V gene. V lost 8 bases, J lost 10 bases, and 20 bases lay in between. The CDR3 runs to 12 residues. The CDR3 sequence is CSSHGAAADYTF. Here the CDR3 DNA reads TGCAGCTCTCATGGGGCTGCGGCTGACTACACCTTC.

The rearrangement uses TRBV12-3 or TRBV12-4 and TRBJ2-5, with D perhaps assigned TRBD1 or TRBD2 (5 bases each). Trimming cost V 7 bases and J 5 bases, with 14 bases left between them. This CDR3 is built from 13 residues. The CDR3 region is CASNQGVTETQYF. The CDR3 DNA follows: TGTGCCAGCAACCAGGGAGTGACGGAGACCCAGTACTTC.

CDR3 loop: CSVGTGSGTEAFF. For the CDR3, the DNA is TGCAGCGTTGGGACAGGAAGTGGGACTGAAGCTTTCTTT. The V and J genes are TRBV29-1 and TRBJ1-1; 7 bases map to TRBD1. V lost 4 bases to trimming and J lost 5 bases; unmatched junction nucleotides: 7. Germline CDR1 SQVTM, CDR2 ANQGSEA. CDR3 length: 13 residues.

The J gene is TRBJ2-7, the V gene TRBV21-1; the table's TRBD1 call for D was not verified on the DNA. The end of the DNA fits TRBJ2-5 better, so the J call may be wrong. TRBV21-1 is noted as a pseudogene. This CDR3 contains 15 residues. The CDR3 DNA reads TGTGCCAGCAGCAAAGGCAGGGGGTTACAAGAGACCCAGTACTTC. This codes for CASSKGRGLQETQYF.